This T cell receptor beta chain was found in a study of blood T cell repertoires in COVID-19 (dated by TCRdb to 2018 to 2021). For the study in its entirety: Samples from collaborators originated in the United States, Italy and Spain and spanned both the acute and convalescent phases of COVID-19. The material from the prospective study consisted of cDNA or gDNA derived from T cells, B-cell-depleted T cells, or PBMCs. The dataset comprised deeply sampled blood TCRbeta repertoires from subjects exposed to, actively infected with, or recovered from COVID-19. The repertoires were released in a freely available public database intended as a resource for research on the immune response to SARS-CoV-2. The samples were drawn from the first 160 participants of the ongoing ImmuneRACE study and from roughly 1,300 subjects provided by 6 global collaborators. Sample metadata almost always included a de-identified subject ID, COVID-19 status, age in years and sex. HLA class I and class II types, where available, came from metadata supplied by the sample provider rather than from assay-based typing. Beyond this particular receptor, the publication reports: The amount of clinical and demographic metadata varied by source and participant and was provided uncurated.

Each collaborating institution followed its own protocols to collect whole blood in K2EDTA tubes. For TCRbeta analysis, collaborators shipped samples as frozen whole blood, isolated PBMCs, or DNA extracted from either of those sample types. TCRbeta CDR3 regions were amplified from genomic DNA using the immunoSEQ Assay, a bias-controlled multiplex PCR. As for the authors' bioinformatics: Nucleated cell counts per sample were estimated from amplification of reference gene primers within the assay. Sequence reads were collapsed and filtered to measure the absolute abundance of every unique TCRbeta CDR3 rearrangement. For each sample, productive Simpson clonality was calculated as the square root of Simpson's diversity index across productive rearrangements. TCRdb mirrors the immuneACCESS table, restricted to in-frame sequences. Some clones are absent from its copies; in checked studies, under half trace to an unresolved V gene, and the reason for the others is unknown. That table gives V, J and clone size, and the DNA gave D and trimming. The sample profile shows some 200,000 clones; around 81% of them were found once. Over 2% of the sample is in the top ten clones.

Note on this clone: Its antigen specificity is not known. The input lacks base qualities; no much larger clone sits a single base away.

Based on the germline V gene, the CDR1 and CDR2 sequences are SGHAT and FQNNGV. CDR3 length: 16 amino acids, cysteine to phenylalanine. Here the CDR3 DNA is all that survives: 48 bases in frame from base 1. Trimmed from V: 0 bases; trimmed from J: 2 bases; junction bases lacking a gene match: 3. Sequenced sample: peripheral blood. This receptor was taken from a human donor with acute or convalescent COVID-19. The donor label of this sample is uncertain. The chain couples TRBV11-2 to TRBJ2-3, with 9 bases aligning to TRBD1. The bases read TGTGCCAGCAGCTTAGACCGACAGGGGGTCACAGATACGCAGTATTTT. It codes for CASSLDRQGVTDTQYF.